This TCR beta chain was recorded in a study of cytomegalovirus exposure and HLA in healthy donors. Study-level points and caveats: Previously analyzed data showed that most TCR beta V segments were productive at a frequency of about 87% or about 30%. Of the V segments, some could not be distinguished, including TRBV6-2 and TRBV6-3, and were excluded.

A note on this clone: Antigen unknown.

Looked up from germline, CDR1 is SGHRS and CDR2 is YFSETQ. CDR3 size: 16 residues. V lost 0 bases to trimming and J lost 7 bases; unmatched junction nucleotides: 10. It was with 60 Vbeta and 13 Jbeta primers that the PCR ran. In the original analysis: In a later analysis, tens of millions of unique TCR beta chains included roughly 11 million shared by two or more donors. Assay used: immunoSEQ multiplex PCR; TCRdb lists only in-frame clones, some missing. The V and J calls and clone size come from that table; D and trimming were worked out from the DNA. The sample consists of 55,000 to 70,000 clones, 70% of them appearing once.

This sequence originates from a woman aged 55-70 years in good health and CMV-seropositive. The chain has TRBV5-1 and TRBJ2-1; 7 bases match TRBD2. Material: PBMCs. The CDR3 is CASSLVLARLGNEQFF. CDR3 nucleotides: TGCGCCAGCAGCTTGGTACTAGCGAGATTGGGGAATGAGCAGTTCTTC.